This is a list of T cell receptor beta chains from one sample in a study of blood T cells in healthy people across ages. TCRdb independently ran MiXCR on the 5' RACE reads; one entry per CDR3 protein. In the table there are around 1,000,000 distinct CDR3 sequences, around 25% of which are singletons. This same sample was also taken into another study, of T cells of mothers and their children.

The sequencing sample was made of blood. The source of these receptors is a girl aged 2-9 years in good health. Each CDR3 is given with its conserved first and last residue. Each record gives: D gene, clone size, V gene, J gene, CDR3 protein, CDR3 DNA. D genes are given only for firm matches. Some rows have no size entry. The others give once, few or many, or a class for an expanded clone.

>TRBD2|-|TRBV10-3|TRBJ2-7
CAISDDRASGNPYEQYF
TGTGCCATCAGTGATGACAGGGCTAGCGGGAACCCCTACGAGCAGTACTTC
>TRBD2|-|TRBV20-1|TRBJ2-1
CSAISSGGGAGEQFF
TGCAGTGCTATCAGTAGCGGCGGGGGGGCCGGGGAGCAGTTCTTC
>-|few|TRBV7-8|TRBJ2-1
CASSLGLQGHNEQFF
TGTGCCAGCAGCTTAGGTCTTCAGGGCCACAATGAGCAGTTCTTC
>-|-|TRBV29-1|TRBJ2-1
CSVVASSFNEQFF
TGCAGCGTTGTGGCCAGCAGTTTCAATGAGCAGTTCTTC
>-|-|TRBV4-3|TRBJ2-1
CASSPARFDEQFF
TGCGCCAGCAGCCCTGCTAGATTCGATGAGCAGTTCTTC
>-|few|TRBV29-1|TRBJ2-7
CSVEDPSLPYEQYF
TGCAGCGTTGAAGATCCCTCGCTCCCCTACGAGCAGTACTTC
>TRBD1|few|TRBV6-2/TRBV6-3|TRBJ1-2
CASLRPGQNGYTF
TGTGCCAGCCTTCGTCCGGGACAGAATGGCTACACCTTC
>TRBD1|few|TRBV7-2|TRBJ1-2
CASSRSGTGDNYGYTF
TGTGCCAGCAGCCGATCCGGGACAGGGGATAACTATGGCTACACCTTC
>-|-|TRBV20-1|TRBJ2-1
CSARDGGGEAQFF
TGCAGTGCTAGAGATGGAGGGGGAGAGGCGCAGTTCTTC
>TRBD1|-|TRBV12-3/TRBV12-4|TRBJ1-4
CASRGTGEKLFF
TGTGCCAGCAGAGGGACAGGCGAAAAACTGTTTTTT
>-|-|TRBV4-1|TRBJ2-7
CASSQELETFDYEQYF
TGCGCCAGCAGCCAAGAGTTAGAGACATTCGACTACGAGCAGTACTTC
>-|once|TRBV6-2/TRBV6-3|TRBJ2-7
CASSGRGPSSYEQYF
TGTGCCAGCAGCGGACGGGGACCAAGTTCCTACGAGCAGTACTTC
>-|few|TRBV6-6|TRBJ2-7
CASSYAASSSEQYF
TGTGCCAGCAGTTACGCCGCTAGTTCCAGCGAGCAGTACTTC
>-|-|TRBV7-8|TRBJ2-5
CASSPTTMLETQYF
TGTGCCAGCAGCCCTACCACCATGCTGGAGACCCAGTACTTC
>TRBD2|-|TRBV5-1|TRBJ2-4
CASSFGAGDNIQYF
TGCGCCAGCAGCTTTGGAGCGGGAGATAACATTCAGTACTTC
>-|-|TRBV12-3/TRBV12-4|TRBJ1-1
CASSQTGLNTEAFF
TGTGCCAGCAGCCAGACAGGACTGAACACTGAAGCTTTCTTT
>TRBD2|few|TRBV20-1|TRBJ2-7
CSASHGTSGTLYEQYF
TGCAGTGCTAGTCATGGGACTAGCGGAACCCTCTACGAGCAGTACTTC
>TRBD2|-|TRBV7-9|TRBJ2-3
CASSPSGSGDTQYF
TGTGCCAGCAGCCCTAGCGGGAGTGGGGATACGCAGTATTTT
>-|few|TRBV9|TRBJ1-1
CASSVDPNPLIGVTEAFF
TGTGCCAGCAGCGTAGATCCGAACCCCTTGATCGGAGTCACTGAAGCTTTCTTT
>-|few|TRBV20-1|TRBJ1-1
CSAQDAENTEAFF
TGCAGTGCCCAGGACGCTGAGAACACTGAAGCTTTCTTT
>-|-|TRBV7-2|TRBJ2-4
CASSAPDLIKNIQYF
TGTGCCAGCAGCGCCCCTGATTTGATCAAAAACATTCAGTACTTC
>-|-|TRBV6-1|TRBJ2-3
CASIRRLSTDTQYF
TGTGCCAGCATACGGCGGTTGAGCACAGATACGCAGTATTTT
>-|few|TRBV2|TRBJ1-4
CASRGVSTNEKLFF
TGTGCCAGCAGGGGTGTTTCAACTAATGAAAAACTGTTTTTT
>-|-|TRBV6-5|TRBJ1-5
CASSLDGSDQPQHF
TGTGCCAGCAGCCTGGACGGATCCGATCAGCCCCAGCATTTT
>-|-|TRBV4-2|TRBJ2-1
CASSQGFSENEQFF
TGTGCCAGCAGCCAAGGTTTTAGCGAAAATGAGCAGTTCTTC
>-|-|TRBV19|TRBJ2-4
CASIDSKAKNIQYF
TGTGCCAGTATTGACTCTAAGGCCAAAAACATTCAGTACTTC